The T cell receptor (beta chain) under discussion was sequenced for a study of CD8+CD57+ T cells in acquired aplastic anemia. Turning to the study itself: When averaged, DNA from sorted CD4+ and CD8+ cells came to 3.2 ug. Study conclusions and caveats: Patients did not significantly differ from controls in CD8+ Simpson's diversity.

CDR3 and TCR beta VDJ profiling relied on genomic DNA as the template. TCRdb recomputed calls from the reads with MiXCR, one row per CDR3 protein. The sample carries about 180,000 distinct CDR3 sequences, 47% recorded once. Patients chosen for sequencing had CD8+CD57+ cells that had expanded, as shown by flow cytometry. Patients were therapy-naive when their blood was sampled. Germline trimming cut 6 bases from V and 4 bases from J; bases unmatched to any gene: 11. The CDR3 contains 15 residues. Germline CDR1 MNHEY, CDR2 SMNVEV (reference sequence). Regarding this clonotype: Its antigen remains unidentified.

The rearrangement links TRBV27 to TRBJ1-1; 7 bases line up with TRBD1. The clonotype comes from a human donor with aplastic anemia. Material for sequencing was sorted CD4+, CD8+, or CD8+CD57+ T cells (not recorded which) from PBMCs. The CDR3 region is CASREFQGGSTEAFF. CDR3 nucleotide sequence: TGTGCCAGCAGGGAATTCCAGGGGGGCAGCACTGAAGCTTTCTTT.